This section outlines one T cell receptor beta chain sequence together with its context. Antigen: not known. The data were obtained in a study of T cell repertoires in cytomegalovirus infection. The CDR3 totals 12 residues. The V end was cut by 5 bases, the J end by 3 bases, with 7 bases between. TCRdb reanalysed the reads using MiXCR and keeps one entry per CDR3 protein. This sample yields almost 90,000 distinct CDR3 sequences, of which 25% to 30% are seen a single time; over 60% belongs to the top ten. Study results and caveats: CMV-specific TCR beta clonotypes restricted by HLA-C were the ones dominating the ex vivo response.

The sequence was collected from a human donor in good health (CMV status not recorded). Some clones in this sample may be carry-over from other donors' samples. Source: CD8+ T cells from cultured PBMCs, taken from culture after CMV antigen stimulation. V and J are TRBV12-3 or TRBV12-4 and TRBJ2-5; D may be TRBD1 (5 bases). Here the CDR3 reads CASSQGKETQYF. Here the CDR3 DNA reads TGTGCCAGCAGTCAGGGTAAAGAGACCCAGTACTTC.